The sequence of this TCR beta chain was determined in a study of T cell changes during pregnancy in multiple sclerosis. Profiling relied on immunoSEQ multiplex PCR, and the TCRdb table lists in-frame clones only, not all of them. Of approximately 50,000 clones in the sample, 92% were seen once. Sequenced here: CD4+ T cells from peripheral blood mononuclear cells, sampled after pregnancy. This clonotype was sampled from a female donor with multiple sclerosis, enrolled in a pregnancy study.

In nucleotides, the CDR3 is TGTGCCAGTAGTCGACAAAACTATGGCTACACCTTC. Encoded protein: CASSRQNYGYTF. The rearrangement links TRBV19 to TRBJ1-2; no reliable D call. Trimming left V 5 bases short and J 2 bases short, with 6 bases between. This CDR3 region has 12 residues. Per the germline V gene, CDR1 is LNHDA and CDR2 is SQIVND (reference sequence).